The clone carrying this T cell receptor beta chain was counted only a few times. In a library made to pick up alpha chains, this beta chain is a stray read with a size that means little. Unmatched junction bases numbered 3, after V lost 4 bases and J lost 5 bases. This CDR3 is 14 amino acids long. The germline V gene has CDR1 MGHDK and CDR2 SYGVNS. These data are taken from a study of spatial heterogeneity in lung cancer. TCRdb re-called the 5' RACE reads through MiXCR, storing one row per CDR3 protein. The table shows 7,000 or so distinct CDR3 sequences, with approximately 6% occurring only once. Documented time point: sample taken at primary tumor resection. Whole RNA was taken from tumor, nontumor lung or frozen PBMC; it was then sequenced unsorted. The donors, more than 55 patients with untreated early-stage non-small cell lung cancer, provided the samples.

The sequencing here drew on normal lung tissue next to the tumor, taken at surgery. This receptor was taken from a female donor with early-stage non-small cell lung cancer. The chain carries TRBV25-1 and TRBJ2-4, with 9 bases fitting TRBD1. CDR3 coding DNA: TGTGCCAGCAGTGGTAGGACAGGGGAAAACATTCAGTACTTC. It is translated as CASSGRTGENIQYF.